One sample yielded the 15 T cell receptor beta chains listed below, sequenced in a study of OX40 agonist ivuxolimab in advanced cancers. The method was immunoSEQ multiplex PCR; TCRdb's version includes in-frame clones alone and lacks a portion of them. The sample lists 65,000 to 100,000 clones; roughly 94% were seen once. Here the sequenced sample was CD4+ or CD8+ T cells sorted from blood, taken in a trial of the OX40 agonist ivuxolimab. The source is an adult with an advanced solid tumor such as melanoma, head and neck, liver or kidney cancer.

The CDR3 loop reads CASSFGVLQETQYF. CDR3 nucleotides: TGTGCCAGCAGTTTCGGGGTTCTCCAAGAGACCCAGTACTTC. This chain links TRBV27 with TRBJ2-5, with D perhaps matching TRBD2 (5 bases). Trimming stripped 3 bases from V and 1 base from J, with 9 bases between. Germline V lookup: CDR1 MNHEY, CDR2 SMNVEV (reference sequence). This CDR3 contains 14 residues.

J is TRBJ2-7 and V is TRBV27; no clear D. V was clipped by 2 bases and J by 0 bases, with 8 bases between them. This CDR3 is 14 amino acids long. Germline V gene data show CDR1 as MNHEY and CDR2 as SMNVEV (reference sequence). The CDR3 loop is CASSLRASSYEQYF. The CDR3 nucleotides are TGTGCCAGCAGTTTACGGGCAAGCTCCTACGAGCAGTACTTC.

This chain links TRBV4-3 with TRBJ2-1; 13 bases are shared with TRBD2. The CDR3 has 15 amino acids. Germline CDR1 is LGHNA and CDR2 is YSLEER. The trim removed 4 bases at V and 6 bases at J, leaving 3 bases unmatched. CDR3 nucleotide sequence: TGCGCCAGCAGCCTGGGACTAGCGGGAATCAATGAGCAGTTCTTC. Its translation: CASSLGLAGINEQFF.

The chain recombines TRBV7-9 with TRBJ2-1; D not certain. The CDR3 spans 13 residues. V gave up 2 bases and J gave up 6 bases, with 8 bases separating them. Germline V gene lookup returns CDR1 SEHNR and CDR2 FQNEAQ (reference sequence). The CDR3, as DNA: TGTGCCAGCAGCTTAAACGGGTTCAATGAGCAGTTCTTC. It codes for CASSLNGFNEQFF.

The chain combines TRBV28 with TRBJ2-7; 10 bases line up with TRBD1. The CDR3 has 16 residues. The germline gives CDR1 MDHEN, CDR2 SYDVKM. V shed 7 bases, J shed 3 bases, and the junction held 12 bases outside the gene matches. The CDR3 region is CASTIDRGPSLYEQYF. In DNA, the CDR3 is TGTGCCAGCACCATCGACAGGGGGCCATCCCTCTACGAGCAGTACTTC.

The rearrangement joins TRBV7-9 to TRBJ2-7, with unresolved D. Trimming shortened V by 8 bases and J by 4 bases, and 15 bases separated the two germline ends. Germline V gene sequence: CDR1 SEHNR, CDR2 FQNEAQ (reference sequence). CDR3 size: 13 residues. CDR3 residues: CASLSSEEYEQYF. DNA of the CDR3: TGTGCCAGCCTATCCTCCGAGGAGTACGAGCAGTACTTC.

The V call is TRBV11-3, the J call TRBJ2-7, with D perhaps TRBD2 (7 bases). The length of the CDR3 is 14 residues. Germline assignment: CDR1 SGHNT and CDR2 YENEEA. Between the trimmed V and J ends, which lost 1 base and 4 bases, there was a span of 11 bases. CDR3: CASSLGGRGYEQYF. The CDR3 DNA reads TGTGCCAGCAGCTTAGGGGGGAGGGGGTACGAGCAGTACTTC.

The CDR3 DNA is TGTGCCAGCAGTGAAACCGCGGGAGGAGACGAGCAGTACTTC. Amino acid sequence: CASSETAGGDEQYF. The chain links TRBV25-1 to TRBJ2-7, with 8 bases that match TRBD2. The germline gives CDR1 MGHDK, CDR2 SYGVNS. The V and J ends lost 2 bases and 5 bases, in that order; junction bases with no gene match: 5. This CDR3 contains 14 residues.

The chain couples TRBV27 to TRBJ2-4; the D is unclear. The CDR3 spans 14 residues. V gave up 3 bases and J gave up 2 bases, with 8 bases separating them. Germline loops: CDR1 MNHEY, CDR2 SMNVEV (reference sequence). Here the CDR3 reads CASSLVGSKNIQYF. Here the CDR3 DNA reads TGTGCCAGCAGTTTGGTAGGGTCCAAAAACATTCAGTACTTC.

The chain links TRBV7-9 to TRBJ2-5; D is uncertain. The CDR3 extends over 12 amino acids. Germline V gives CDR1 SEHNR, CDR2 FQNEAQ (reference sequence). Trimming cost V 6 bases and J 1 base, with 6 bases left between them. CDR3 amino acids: CASRDLQETQYF. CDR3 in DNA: TGTGCCAGCAGGGACCTCCAAGAGACCCAGTACTTC.

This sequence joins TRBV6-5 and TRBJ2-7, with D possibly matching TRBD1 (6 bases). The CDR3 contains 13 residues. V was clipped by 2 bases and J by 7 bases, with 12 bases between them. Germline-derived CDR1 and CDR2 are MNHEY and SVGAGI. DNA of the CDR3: TGTGCCAGCAGTTACGGTAGGGGGATGGAGCAGTACTTC. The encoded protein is CASSYGRGMEQYF.

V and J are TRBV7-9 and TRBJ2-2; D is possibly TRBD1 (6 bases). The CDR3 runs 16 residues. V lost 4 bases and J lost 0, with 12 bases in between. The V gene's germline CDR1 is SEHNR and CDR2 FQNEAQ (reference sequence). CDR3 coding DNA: TGTGCCAGCAGCTCGAACAGGGCCTCGAACACCGGGGAGCTGTTTTTT. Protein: CASSSNRASNTGELFF.

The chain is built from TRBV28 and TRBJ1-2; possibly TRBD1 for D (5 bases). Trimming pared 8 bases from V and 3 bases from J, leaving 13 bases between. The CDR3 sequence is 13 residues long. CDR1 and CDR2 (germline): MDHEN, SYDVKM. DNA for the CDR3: TGTGCCAGCCCCCGGGACTTGGACTATGGCTACACCTTC. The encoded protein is CASPRDLDYGYTF.

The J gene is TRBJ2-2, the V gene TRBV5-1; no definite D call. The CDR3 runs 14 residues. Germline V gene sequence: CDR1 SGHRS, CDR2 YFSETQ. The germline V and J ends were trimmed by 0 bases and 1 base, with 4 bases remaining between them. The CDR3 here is CASSLEGNTGELFF. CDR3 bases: TGCGCCAGCAGCTTGGAAGGGAACACCGGGGAGCTGTTTTTT.

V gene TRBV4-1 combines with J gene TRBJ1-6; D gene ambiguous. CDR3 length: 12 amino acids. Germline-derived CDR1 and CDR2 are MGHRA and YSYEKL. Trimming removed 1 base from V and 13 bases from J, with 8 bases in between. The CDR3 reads CASSQGPPPLHF. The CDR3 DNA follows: TGCGCCAGCAGCCAAGGACCCCCGCCCCTCCACTTT.